These 20 T cell receptor beta chains originate from one sample sequenced in a study of blood T cell repertoires in COVID-19. TCRdb keeps only in-frame clones here, not all; method: immunoSEQ multiplex PCR. In the table there are 95,000 to 150,000 clones, 84% of which are singletons. Material for sequencing was PBMCs or T cells enriched from blood (not recorded which). The receptors here all came from a woman between 25 and 40 years old who had recovered from COVID-19.

The V gene is TRBV19, the J gene TRBJ2-1, with a possible D match to TRBD2 (6 bases). The CDR3 extends over 16 amino acids. Germline V gives CDR1 LNHDA, CDR2 SQIVND (reference sequence). Trimming stripped 6 bases from V and 0 bases from J, with 15 bases between. This chain's CDR3 is CASSQWEEASYNEQFF. The CDR3 DNA reads as TGTGCCAGTAGCCAGTGGGAGGAGGCCTCCTACAATGAGCAGTTCTTC.

The V and J genes are TRBV5-1 and TRBJ2-5; 11 bases match TRBD2. V gave up 5 bases and J gave up 5 bases; unmatched junction bases: 14. The germline CDR1 and CDR2 sequences are SGHRS and YFSETQ. This CDR3 contains 17 residues. Here the CDR3 DNA reads TGCGCCAGCAGTTCACCCCATAGCGGGAGGGCAGGGGAGACCCAGTACTTC. This sequence encodes CASSSPHSGRAGETQYF.

The V call is TRBV5-6, the J call TRBJ2-5; 9 bases agree with TRBD1. This CDR3 spans 18 amino acids. Germline V lookup: CDR1 SGHDT, CDR2 YYEEEE. V was pared by 0 bases and J by 5 bases, with 14 bases of the junction left unmatched. The CDR3, as DNA: TGTGCCAGCAGCTTGGGGGGTCCCGGGACAGGGATCGGGGAGACCCAGTACTTC. Its protein product is CASSLGGPGTGIGETQYF.

The chain carries TRBV5-1 and TRBJ2-6; TRBD1 aligns across 9 bases. This CDR3 contains 18 residues. CDR1 is SGHRS, CDR2 YFSETQ, per germline. After removal of 0 bases from V and 0 bases from J, the junction contained 4 bases not matched to a gene. The CDR3 here is CASSLVGQGLSGANVLTF. The CDR3 bases are TGCGCCAGCAGCTTGGTGGGACAGGGACTCTCTGGGGCCAACGTCCTGACTTTC. Using reference TRBV5-1 and TRBJ2-6 for the parts outside the CDR3, the full variable domain is KAGVTQTPRYLIKTRGQQVTLSCSPISGHRSVSWYQQTPGQGLQFLFEYFSETQRNKGNFPGRFSGRQFSNSRSEMNVSTLELGDSALYLCASSLVGQGLSGANVLTFGAGSRLTVL.

The chain couples TRBV7-9 to TRBJ2-1; a possible D gene is TRBD2 (6 bases). This CDR3 has 19 amino acids. Germline V lookup: CDR1 SEHNR, CDR2 FQNEAQ (reference sequence). V lost 5 bases and J 2 bases, leaving 25 bases between the germline ends. CDR3 amino acids: CASSTQARTVGGTYNEQFF. As DNA, the CDR3 is TGTGCCAGCAGCACCCAAGCCAGGACGGTCGGGGGAACCTACAATGAGCAGTTCTTC.

The chain joins TRBV7-2 to TRBJ1-5; weak D call: TRBD1 (5 bases). This CDR3 contains 13 residues. The V gene's germline CDR1 is SGHTA and CDR2 FQGNSA. The ends were cut back, 7 bases at V and 3 bases at J, with 10 bases in the middle. The CDR3 nucleotides read TGTGCCAGCACCTCAGGGTCCAATCAGCCCCAGCATTTT. This gives the protein CASTSGSNQPQHF.

The V gene is TRBV18, the J gene TRBJ2-7, with D maybe TRBD2 (6 bases). The germline V gene has CDR1 KGHSH and CDR2 LQKENI. The length of the CDR3 is 15 residues. With 0 bases removed from V and 12 bases from J, the gap between germline ends came to 21 bases. As DNA, the CDR3 is TGTGCCAGCTCACCACCCACGGGACTCACCCGAGGTCGGTACTTC. Encoded protein: CASSPPTGLTRGRYF. Full variable domain (rest looked up from reference TRBV18 and TRBJ2-7): NAGVMQNPRHLVRRRGQEARLRCSPMKGHSHVYWYRQLPEEGLKFMVYLQKENIIDESGMPKERFSAEFPKEGPSILRIQQVVRGDSAAYFCASSPPTGLTRGRYFGPGTRLTVT.

The V call is TRBV29-1, the J call TRBJ2-2, with D possibly being TRBD2 (6 bases). Trimming removed 6 bases at V and 4 bases at J, with 18 bases between. CDR3 size: 15 residues. CDR1 and CDR2 (germline): SQVTM, ANQGSEA. The CDR3 loop is CSVTQTGGGTGELFF. CDR3 DNA: TGCAGCGTAACGCAAACCGGGGGAGGCACCGGGGAGCTGTTTTTT.

This chain connects TRBV6-2 or TRBV6-3 to TRBJ1-6; D call uncertain. Per the germline V gene, CDR1 is MNHEY and CDR2 is SVGEGT. The CDR3 has 17 residues. Trimming cost V 2 bases and J 6 bases, with 17 bases left between them. In DNA, the CDR3 is TGTGCCAGCAGTTACCACCCGGGAACTCCTCTTAATTCACCCCTCCACTTT. Protein product: CASSYHPGTPLNSPLHF.

The rearrangement links TRBV2 to TRBJ1-5, with 7 nucleotides matching TRBD1. CDR1 is SNHLY, CDR2 FYNNEI, per germline. V was clipped by 4 bases and J by 3 bases; unmatched bases: 6. This CDR3 has 15 amino acids. This CDR3 is CASSAQGGLNQPQHF. CDR3 nucleotides: TGTGCCAGCAGTGCCCAGGGGGGACTCAATCAGCCCCAGCATTTT.

The rearrangement joins TRBV19 to TRBJ2-3; 13 nucleotides align to TRBD2. CDR3 size: 16 residues. Germline CDR1 LNHDA, CDR2 SQIVND (reference sequence). The J segment lost 2 bases and the V segment lost 6 bases, leaving 5 bases of the junction unmatched. As DNA, the CDR3 is TGTGCCAGTAGACGGACTAGCGGGAGATTCACAGATACGCAGTATTTT. As protein: CASRRTSGRFTDTQYF.

The genes are TRBV12-2 and TRBJ2-7; the table gives TRBD1 as D, unverified against the DNA. TRBV12-2 is classified as a pseudogene. The CDR3 has 12 amino acids. CDR3: CASRLVTGKQYF. In nucleotides, the CDR3 is TGTGCAAGTCGCTTAGTGACAGGGAAGCAGTACTTC.

The genes are TRBV19 and TRBJ2-3, with D unresolved. Germline V gene lookup returns CDR1 LNHDA and CDR2 SQIVND (reference sequence). The CDR3 has 15 residues. Trimming stripped 2 bases from V and 0 bases from J, with 9 bases between. The CDR3 coding sequence is TGTGCCAGTAGTATATCGCGCGGTAGCACAGATACGCAGTATTTT. This codes for CASSISRGSTDTQYF.

The rearrangement links TRBV21-1 to TRBJ2-6; the table calls TRBD2, which could not be checked here. TRBV21-1 is a pseudogene locus. This CDR3 comprises 18 residues. The CDR3, as DNA: TGTGCCAGCAGCAAATATGTTATGGGACTTCTGAGGGCCAACGTCCTGACTTTC. Its translation: CASSKYVMGLLRANVLTF.

The rearrangement uses TRBV4-3 and TRBJ2-1, with TRBD1 matching 8 bases. The CDR3 is 18 residues long. The V segment lost 0 bases and the J segment 3 bases; nucleotides outside the gene matches: 10. Germline CDR1 is LGHNA and CDR2 is YSLEER. The CDR3 DNA is TGCGCCAGCAGCCAAGACGGCTTCGGGACAGGATTCTACAATGAGCAGTTCTTC. This translates into CASSQDGFGTGFYNEQFF.

The chain carries TRBV28 and TRBJ2-7, with D perhaps TRBD2 (6 bases). V was cut by 6 bases and J by 1 base, with 10 bases left in between. Germline-derived CDR1 and CDR2 are MDHEN and SYDVKM. This CDR3 has 13 amino acids. Here the CDR3 DNA reads TGTGCCAGCAGCCCCGGGAGTTCCTACGAGCAGTACTTC. This sequence encodes CASSPGSSYEQYF. The full variable domain, in which reference TRBV28 and TRBJ2-7 provide the parts outside the CDR3, is DVKVTQSSRYLVKRTGEKVFLECVQDMDHENMFWYRQDPGLGLRLIYFSYDVKMKEKGDIPEGYSVSREKKERFSLILESASTNQTSMYLCASSPGSSYEQYFGPGTRLTVT.

The CDR3 is CASSSNLRVAYYNEQFF. For the CDR3, the DNA is TGTGCCAGCAGCTCGAACCTTAGAGTAGCGTACTACAATGAGCAGTTCTTC. The rearrangement joins TRBV11-2 to TRBJ2-1, with a tentative D call TRBD2 (5 bases). Germline V lookup: CDR1 SGHAT, CDR2 FQNNGV. The CDR3 runs to 17 residues. The ends were cut back, 4 bases at V and 3 bases at J, with 19 bases in the middle.

V and J are TRBV4-1 and TRBJ1-1, with TRBD1 matching 7 bases. The germline gives CDR1 MGHRA, CDR2 YSYEKL. The CDR3 is made up of 14 amino acids. Trimming took 1 base from V and 6 from J; bases not matched to a gene: 5. The CDR3 nucleotides are TGCGCCAGCAGCCAAGGACAGGGTGTCTCTGAAGCTTTCTTT. Protein: CASSQGQGVSEAFF.

Written as DNA, the CDR3 is TGTGCCGGGAACAGGGGGAACACTGAAGCTTTCTTT. It specifies CAGNRGNTEAFF. The V and J genes are TRBV30 and TRBJ1-1; 7 bases line up with TRBD1. With 8 bases clipped from V and 1 base from J, the junction kept 4 bases outside the gene matches. This CDR3 comprises 12 residues. From germline, CDR1 is GTSNPN and CDR2 SVGIG (reference sequence).

This chain links TRBV28 with TRBJ2-7, with D maybe TRBD2 (6 bases). The CDR3 is 16 residues long. V lost 5 bases and J lost 7, with 24 bases in between. Looked up from germline, CDR1 is MDHEN and CDR2 is SYDVKM. CDR3 bases: TGTGCCAGCAGTACCGCTAGCGTAGAGGGAGTGAGGGAGCAGTACTTC. Amino acid sequence: CASSTASVEGVREQYF.